Given below is one T cell receptor (beta chain) in context. Per the germline V gene, CDR1 is LGHNA and CDR2 is YSLEER. CDR3 length: 15 amino acids. This sample is part of a study of monozygotic twins with inflammatory bowel disease. TCRdb reprocessed the 5' RACE reads, keeping one entry per CDR3 protein, no DNA. Its listing shows approximately 330,000 distinct CDR3 sequences. Sequences were obtained from blood. This sequence was found in a human donor with ulcerative colitis or Crohn's disease, or a healthy co-twin of an affected twin (not recorded which). The genes are TRBV4-3 and TRBJ2-7; the D call of TRBD2 rests on TCRdb alone, since no DNA is present to check it. CDR3 residues: CASSQEAGAPYEQYF.